The 8 T cell receptor beta chains presented below share a single source sample, sequenced in a study of blood T cell repertoires in COVID-19. Assay: immunoSEQ multiplex PCR; the TCRdb copy retains only in-frame clones and omits some. This sample carries hundreds of thousands of clones, roughly 90% of them seen once, and the ten largest clones take approximately 3%. The specimen sequenced was peripheral blood. The origin of the receptors is a young woman with COVID-19, enrolled during active disease.

The sample holds a few counts of this clone. The V call is TRBV18, the J call TRBJ1-1; D gene ambiguous. Trimming removed 2 bases from V and 1 base from J, with 5 bases in between. Germline CDR1 and CDR2: KGHSH and LQKENI. The CDR3 sequence is 13 residues long. CDR3 nucleotides: TGTGCCAGCTCACCAAAGCAGAACACTGAAGCTTTCTTT. This gives the protein CASSPKQNTEAFF.

This clone has just one count. The gene calls are TRBV28 and TRBJ2-5; 7 bases match TRBD1. The J segment lost 0 bases and the V segment lost 7 bases, leaving 5 bases of the junction unmatched. Germline assignment: CDR1 MDHEN and CDR2 SYDVKM. The CDR3 totals 14 residues. CDR3 bases: TGTGCCAGCACTACACAGGGGTACCAAGAGACCCAGTACTTC. Protein sequence: CASTTQGYQETQYF.

J is TRBJ1-5 and V is TRBV7-6; 7 bases align to TRBD1. The CDR3 extends over 18 amino acids. Germline V gene lookup returns CDR1 SGHVS and CDR2 FNYEAQ. The V segment lost 5 bases and the J segment 6 bases; nucleotides outside the gene matches: 19. The DNA of the CDR3 is TGTGCCAGCAGCCCGAACCCATTCCGAGACAGGGATGGTCAGCCCCAGCATTTT. Translated, it gives CASSPNPFRDRDGQPQHF.

On this clone itself: The same CDR3 also results from other DNA sequences found in this sample. This chain uses TRBV3-1 (or the pseudogene TRBV3-2) with TRBJ1-6; 10 nucleotides align to TRBD1. Germline V CDR1 and CDR2: LGHDT, YNNKEL (reference sequence). V shed 4 bases, J shed 5 bases, and the junction held 2 bases outside the gene matches. This CDR3 region has 15 residues. CDR3 bases: TGTGCCAGCAGCCTCGGACAGGGGGATAATTCACCCCTCCACTTT. Translated, it gives CASSLGQGDNSPLHF.

This chain links TRBV28 with TRBJ2-3, with 13 bases fitting TRBD2. The CDR3 totals 18 residues. The germline gives CDR1 MDHEN, CDR2 SYDVKM. Trimming cost V 6 bases and J 5 bases; bases outside gene matches: 14. The CDR3 nucleotides are TGTGCCAGCAGCCATGGCCGAACTAGCGGGGGGGAAGGAGATACGCAGTATTTT. As protein: CASSHGRTSGGEGDTQYF.

J is TRBJ2-5 and V is TRBV5-1, with TRBD2 matching over 7 bases. The CDR3 is 15 residues long. The germline V gene has CDR1 SGHRS and CDR2 YFSETQ. V lost 2 bases to trimming and J lost 1 base; unmatched junction nucleotides: 5. Here the CDR3 reads CASSLRTSGQETQYF. CDR3 sequence (DNA): TGCGCCAGCAGCTTAAGGACTAGTGGCCAAGAGACCCAGTACTTC.

The chain recombines TRBV2 with TRBJ2-7; D is possibly TRBD2 (7 bases). The ends were cut back, 7 bases at V and 8 bases at J, with 27 bases in the middle. Germline V gene lookup returns CDR1 SNHLY and CDR2 FYNNEI. The CDR3 extends over 16 amino acids. The CDR3, as DNA: TGTGCCAGCATGAGGGGAACGGGGGGCACTCAGGGGAAGCAGTACTTC. It encodes CASMRGTGGTQGKQYF.

Concerning this clone itself: Other DNA sequences in the same sample also yield this CDR3. The rearrangement links TRBV15 to TRBJ1-5; no firm D call. CDR1 LNHNV and CDR2 YYDKDF come from the germline V gene (reference sequence). Trimming took off 0 bases at V and 4 bases at J, with 10 bases between the two ends. The CDR3 has 15 amino acids. The CDR3 sequence is CATSRDGQVNQPQHF. The CDR3 DNA follows: TGTGCCACCAGCAGAGATGGCCAGGTAAATCAGCCCCAGCATTTT.